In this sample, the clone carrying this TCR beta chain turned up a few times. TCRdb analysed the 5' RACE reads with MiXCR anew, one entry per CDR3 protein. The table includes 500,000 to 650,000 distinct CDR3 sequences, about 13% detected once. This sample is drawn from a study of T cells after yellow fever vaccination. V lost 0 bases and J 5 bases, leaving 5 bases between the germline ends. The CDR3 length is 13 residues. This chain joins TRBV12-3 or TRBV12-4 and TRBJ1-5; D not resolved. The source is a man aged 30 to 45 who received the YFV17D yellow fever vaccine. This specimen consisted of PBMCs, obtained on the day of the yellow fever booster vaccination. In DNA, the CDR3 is TGTGCCAGCAGTTTAGCGCGTCATCAGCCCCAGCATTTT. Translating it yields CASSLARHQPQHF.